The source of this T cell receptor (beta chain) is a study of human T cells and chemical hapten exposure. Across the whole study: The study lasted approximately 25 weeks, and patients were dosed weekly with diphenylcyclopropenone on the scalp throughout. Per-sample TCR yield variability stemmed mainly from small pooled library volume differences.

Authors' processing steps: From around 20,000 to 690,000 TCRs were found per sample, with a median of 95,638. TCRdb re-analysed the RACE reads in MiXCR, keeping a single row per CDR3 protein. TCRdb, not the original authors, processed these V and J calls. The data hold about 350,000 distinct CDR3 sequences, with around 5% observed a single time. The CDR3 extends over 18 amino acids. With V trimmed by 2 bases and J by 8 bases, 17 bases remained unmatched. Time point defined: pre-sensitization, week 0. Documented treatment: therapeutic diphenylcyclopropenone sensitization with weekly scalp DPC. Worth noting for this clonotype: Its matching antigen is unknown.

Study outcomes and limitations: Relative to controls, expanded TCRs formed significantly more large CDR3 similarity clusters.

This TCR was recovered from a woman aged 18-30 years with alopecia areata. Some clones in this sample may be carry-over from other donors' samples. The sample in question was whole blood, obtained in connection with sensitization to the hapten diphenylcyclopropenone (DPC). The V call is TRBV12-3 or TRBV12-4, the J call TRBJ1-4; 7 bases agree with TRBD1. CDR3 coding DNA: TGTGCCAGCAGTTTAACCGGGACAGCCCAGATCGCGGACGAAAAACTGTTTTTT. It is translated as CASSLTGTAQIADEKLFF.